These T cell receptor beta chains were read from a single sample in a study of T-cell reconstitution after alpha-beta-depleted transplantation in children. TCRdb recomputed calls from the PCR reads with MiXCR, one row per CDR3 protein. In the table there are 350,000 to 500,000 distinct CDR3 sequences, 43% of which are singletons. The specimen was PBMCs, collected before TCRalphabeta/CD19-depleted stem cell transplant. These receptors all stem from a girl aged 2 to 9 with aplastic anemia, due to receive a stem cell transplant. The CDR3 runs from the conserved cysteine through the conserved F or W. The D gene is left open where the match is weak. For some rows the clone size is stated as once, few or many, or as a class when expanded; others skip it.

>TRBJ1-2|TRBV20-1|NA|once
CSARRNGGGYGYTF
TGCAGTGCTAGACGCAACGGAGGGGGCTATGGCTACACCTTC
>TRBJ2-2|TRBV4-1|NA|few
CASSQGLANTGELFF
TGCGCCAGCAGCCAAGGACTAGCGAACACCGGGGAGCTGTTTTTT
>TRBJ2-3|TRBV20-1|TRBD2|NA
CSAPNLAGAKDTQYF
TGCAGTGCTCCCAATCTAGCGGGAGCTAAAGATACGCAGTATTTT
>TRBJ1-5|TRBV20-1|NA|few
CSAEYSNQPQHF
TGCAGTGCAGAGTATAGCAATCAGCCCCAGCATTTT
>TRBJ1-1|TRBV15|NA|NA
CATSSGSNTEAFF
TGTGCCACCAGCTCAGGATCGAACACTGAAGCTTTCTTT
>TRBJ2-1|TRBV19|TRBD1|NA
CASSIYGQGWRNEQFF
TGTGCCAGTAGTATCTACGGACAGGGGTGGCGCAATGAGCAGTTCTTC
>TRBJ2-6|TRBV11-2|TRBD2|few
CASSLRSGRHPSGANVLTF
TGTGCCAGCAGCTTACGTAGCGGGAGGCATCCCTCTGGGGCCAACGTCCTGACTTTC
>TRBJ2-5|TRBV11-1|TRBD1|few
CASSPGQGAGETQYF
TGTGCCAGCAGCCCGGGACAGGGGGCTGGAGAGACCCAGTACTTC
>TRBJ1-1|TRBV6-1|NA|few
CASAWELLNTEAFF
TGTGCCAGCGCATGGGAACTTTTGAACACTGAAGCTTTCTTT
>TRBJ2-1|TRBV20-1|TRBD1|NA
CSASGTVHNEQFF
TGCAGTGCCTCGGGGACAGTTCACAATGAGCAGTTCTTC
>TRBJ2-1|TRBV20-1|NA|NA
CSASLGNEQFF
TGCAGTGCTAGTTTGGGAAATGAGCAGTTCTTC
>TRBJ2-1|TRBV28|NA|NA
CACSSFEGSDINEQFF
TGTGCCTGCAGTTCGTTTGAGGGCTCGGACATCAATGAGCAGTTCTTC
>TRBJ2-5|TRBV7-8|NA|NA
CASQGWGETQYF
TGTGCCAGCCAGGGGTGGGGCGAGACCCAGTACTTC
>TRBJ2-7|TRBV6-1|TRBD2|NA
CASRRLANSYEQYF
TGTGCCAGCAGGCGACTAGCAAATTCCTACGAGCAGTACTTC
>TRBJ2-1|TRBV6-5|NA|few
CASSYSSAGEQFF
TGTGCCAGCAGTTACTCGAGCGCTGGTGAGCAGTTCTTC
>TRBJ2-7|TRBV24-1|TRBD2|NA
CATGSTSGGTYEQYF
TGTGCCACCGGATCAACTAGCGGAGGGACCTACGAGCAGTACTTC
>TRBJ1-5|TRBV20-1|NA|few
CSASRDGTRGNQPQHF
TGCAGTGCTAGCCGGGACGGGACTCGGGGGAATCAGCCCCAGCATTTT